These 4 T cell receptor beta chains were all obtained from the same sample, sequenced in a study of T cell responses to AZD1222 COVID-19 vaccine. Using immunoSEQ multiplex PCR, the repertoire was profiled, and TCRdb retains in-frame clones only, with some absent. Of fewer than 200,000 clones listed, around 92% are singletons. The material was peripheral blood, obtained on day 0 of AZD1222 vaccination. The receptors were gathered from an adult in good health.

The chain couples TRBV7-9 to TRBJ2-7, with TRBD2 matching 10 bases. Germline V gene sequence: CDR1 SEHNR, CDR2 FQNEAQ (reference sequence). The CDR3 length is 14 residues. The junction had 7 bases not matched to a gene; V was cut back by 8 bases and J by 3 bases. The CDR3 sequence is CASSERGGSYEQYF. CDR3 DNA sequence: TGTGCCAGCTCTGAGCGGGGGGGGAGCTACGAGCAGTACTTC.

The chain has TRBV5-4 and TRBJ1-1; no clear D. Germline CDR1 SGHNT, CDR2 YYREEE (reference sequence). The V gene lost 3 bases and the J gene lost 3 bases, with 12 bases spanning the gap. The CDR3 is 14 amino acids. The CDR3 DNA sequence: TGTGCCAGCAGCTCCCCAACAAGATACACTGAAGCTTTCTTT. Its protein is CASSSPTRYTEAFF.

The chain's CDR3 is CASGLATVSPLHF. CDR3 sequence (DNA): TGTGCTAGTGGTTTGGCCACCGTTTCACCCCTCCACTTT. The V call is TRBV12-5, the J call TRBJ1-6; D gene ambiguous. The CDR3 spans 13 residues. Germline loops: CDR1 LGHNT, CDR2 FRNRAP. V gave up 1 base and J gave up 9 bases, with 7 bases separating them.

The chain recombines TRBV28 with TRBJ1-6; D unclear. With 3 bases removed from V and 4 bases from J, the gap between germline ends came to 10 bases. CDR3 length equals 15 residues. Germline V gene lookup returns CDR1 MDHEN and CDR2 SYDVKM. Here the CDR3 DNA reads TGTGCCAGCAGTTTCGCCTCCATTTATAATTCACCCCTCCACTTT. This codes for CASSFASIYNSPLHF.